These 28 T cell receptor beta chains came from one sample sequenced in a study of PD-1 blockade in classical Hodgkin lymphoma. Profiled with immunoSEQ multiplex PCR; TCRdb holds only in-frame clones, not every one. The sample gives just under 30,000 clones, over 70% of which show up once; roughly 4% is in the top ten. The patients all showed relapse after autologous stem cell transplantation, while their brentuximab vedotin exposure varied. The sequencing used peripheral blood mononuclear cells (PBMCs), collected before the second cycle of nivolumab. The receptors stem from a human donor with classical Hodgkin lymphoma.

By share, this clone counts as medium-sized. V is TRBV28 and J is TRBJ2-7; 7 bases map to TRBD2. The CDR3 covers 14 residues. With 2 bases clipped from V and 1 base from J, the junction kept 2 bases outside the gene matches. Germline CDR1 reads MDHEN; CDR2 reads SYDVKM. This CDR3 is CASSLPGGSYEQYF. DNA for the CDR3: TGTGCCAGCAGTTTACCCGGGGGGTCCTACGAGCAGTACTTC.

The rearrangement uses TRBV30 and TRBJ1-2; TRBD1 matches at 11 bases. V was clipped by 8 bases and J by 6 bases; unmatched bases: 14. In germline, CDR1 is GTSNPN, CDR2 SVGIG (reference sequence). The CDR3 has 15 amino acids. In nucleotides, the CDR3 is TGTGCCCAGTTTCCGGAGGACAGGGGGCAGAATGGCTACACCTTC. Its translation: CAQFPEDRGQNGYTF. Full variable domain (rest looked up from reference TRBV30 and TRBJ1-2): SQTIHQWPATLVQPVGSPLSLECTVEGTSNPNLYWYRQAAGRGLQLLFYSVGIGQISSEVPQNLSASRPQDRQFILSSKKLLLSDSGFYLCAQFPEDRGQNGYTFGSGTRLTVV.

The gene calls are TRBV19 and TRBJ1-2, with D unresolved. CDR1 LNHDA and CDR2 SQIVND come from the germline V gene (reference sequence). The V gene lost 3 bases and the J gene lost 5 bases, with 13 bases spanning the gap. The CDR3 is 14 amino acids. The CDR3 loop reads CASSIIRAGYGYTF. Here the CDR3 DNA reads TGTGCCAGTAGTATCATCCGGGCTGGGTATGGCTACACCTTC.

The chain combines TRBV27 with TRBJ1-5; D gene ambiguous. The CDR3 is 13 amino acids. Germline V gene sequence: CDR1 MNHEY, CDR2 SMNVEV (reference sequence). V lost 1 base and J 3 bases, leaving 4 bases between the germline ends. The CDR3 is CASSLWINQPQHF. The CDR3 DNA reads as TGTGCCAGCAGTTTATGGATCAATCAGCCCCAGCATTTT.

The chain links TRBV5-6 to TRBJ2-5; 7 bases are a match to TRBD2. With 5 bases clipped from V and 4 bases from J, the junction kept 8 bases outside the gene matches. This CDR3 has 14 amino acids. Per the germline V gene, CDR1 is SGHDT and CDR2 is YYEEEE. CDR3 bases: TGTGCCAGCAGTCCACGGGGGGAGTTAGAGACCCAGTACTTC. This translates into CASSPRGELETQYF.

The rearrangement uses TRBV7-6 and TRBJ1-1; D unclear. V was pared by 1 base and J by 0 bases, with 6 bases between. CDR1 is SGHVS, CDR2 FNYEAQ, per germline. The CDR3 totals 14 residues. This CDR3 is CASSLGFLNTEAFF. In DNA form, the CDR3 reads TGTGCCAGCAGCTTAGGGTTCCTGAACACTGAAGCTTTCTTT.

The J gene is TRBJ2-7, the V gene TRBV6-1, with TRBD2 matching 11 bases. The DNA matches TRBJ2-5 better at its end, which makes the J call doubtful. This CDR3 region has 19 residues. CDR1 and CDR2 (germline): MNHNS, SASEGT. The CDR3 DNA reads as TGTGCCAGCAGCGAACAAGGGGGACTAGCGGCTCCTAGAGGAGAGACCCAGTACTTC. Its translation is CASSEQGGLAAPRGETQYF.

This chain uses TRBV5-6 with TRBJ2-7; D perhaps matches TRBD1 (7 bases). V shed 0 bases and J shed 4 bases, with 11 bases lying between them. The CDR3 consists of 14 residues. The germline CDR1 and CDR2 sequences are SGHDT and YYEEEE. CDR3 sequence reads: CASSLAQGRYEQYF. In DNA form, the CDR3 reads TGTGCCAGCAGCTTGGCACAGGGGAGGTACGAGCAGTACTTC.

The chain employs TRBV4-1 and TRBJ2-7; TRBD1 aligns across 12 bases. Germline V lookup: CDR1 MGHRA, CDR2 YSYEKL. This CDR3 spans 15 amino acids. With 3 bases clipped from V and 7 bases from J, the junction kept 7 bases outside the gene matches. The CDR3 bases are TGCGCCAGCAGCCAGCTCGGGACAGGGGGCTGGGAGCAGTACTTC. It is translated as CASSQLGTGGWEQYF.

The chain carries TRBV27 and TRBJ2-1; 9 nucleotides agree with TRBD2. CDR3 length: 16 residues. The trim removed 7 bases at V and 5 bases at J, leaving 12 bases unmatched. The germline V gene encodes CDR1 MNHEY and CDR2 SMNVEV (reference sequence). Written as DNA, the CDR3 is TGTGCCAGCACCTTCCTTGGGGTAGCGGGAGACAATGAGCAGTTCTTC. Its translation is CASTFLGVAGDNEQFF.

This clone occurred once. The chain uses TRBV6-6 and TRBJ2-3, with D possibly TRBD2 on 6 matching bases. Trimming removed 5 bases at V and 0 bases at J, with 9 bases between. This CDR3 region has 14 residues. Germline V gene lookup returns CDR1 MNHNY and CDR2 SVGAGI (reference sequence). CDR3 nucleotide sequence: TGTGCCAGCAGTACCGGGACTAGCACAGATACGCAGTATTTT. Its protein is CASSTGTSTDTQYF.

The chain combines TRBV5-1 with TRBJ1-2; D call uncertain. This CDR3 contains 14 residues. CDR1 is SGHRS and CDR2 is YFSETQ in the germline V gene. Trimming cost V 4 bases and J 4 bases, with 14 bases left between them. The CDR3 spells CASSPDDGVYGYTF. The CDR3 nucleotides read TGCGCCAGCAGCCCCGACGATGGCGTCTATGGCTACACCTTC. The full variable domain, completed using reference TRBV5-1 and TRBJ1-2, is KAGVTQTPRYLIKTRGQQVTLSCSPISGHRSVSWYQQTPGQGLQFLFEYFSETQRNKGNFPGRFSGRQFSNSRSEMNVSTLELGDSALYLCASSPDDGVYGYTFGSGTRLTVV.

This chain links TRBV9 with TRBJ1-4; D might be TRBD1 (6 bases). The V end lost 3 bases, the J end lost 2 bases, and 14 bases lay between the germline ends. Looked up from germline, CDR1 is SGDLS and CDR2 is YYNGEE. The CDR3 loop spans 16 amino acids. The CDR3, as DNA: TGTGCCAGCAGCGGAGGGGGGGCAGGGACTAATGAAAAACTGTTTTTT. Translating it yields CASSGGGAGTNEKLFF.

A single count supports this clone. The chain couples TRBV7-2 to TRBJ2-3; a possible D gene is TRBD2 (6 bases). The V gene's germline CDR1 is SGHTA and CDR2 FQGNSA. Deletions cut 6 bases from V and 4 bases from J, with 17 bases between. The CDR3 consists of 15 residues. CDR3 in amino acids: CASRRDWRVADTQYF. CDR3 in DNA: TGTGCCAGCAGGAGGGACTGGAGGGTCGCAGATACGCAGTATTTT.

This chain joins TRBV28 and TRBJ2-6, with D tentatively TRBD1 (5 bases). Germline assignment: CDR1 MDHEN and CDR2 SYDVKM. Trimming cost V 5 bases and J 9 bases, with 8 bases left between them. This CDR3 spans 12 amino acids. CDR3 DNA sequence: TGTGCCAGCAGTGCCCAGGGCAACGTCCTGACTTTC. Encoded protein: CASSAQGNVLTF.

The table lists this clone with a few counts. This chain links TRBV4-2 with TRBJ2-7; tentative D call: TRBD2 (5 bases). V was trimmed by 8 bases and J by 2 bases, leaving 16 bases between them. Germline CDR1 and CDR2: LGHNA and YNFKEQ. The CDR3 totals 14 residues. The CDR3 coding sequence is TGTGCCAGCTCCCCCGACGGGGAAACCTACGAGCAGTACTTC. Residues: CASSPDGETYEQYF.

The J gene is TRBJ2-7, the V gene TRBV7-2; 11 bases agree with TRBD2. Trimming took 2 bases from V and 3 from J; bases not matched to a gene: 0. Germline V gene lookup returns CDR1 SGHTA and CDR2 FQGNSA. The CDR3 spans 14 residues. CDR3 loop: CASSLTSGSYEQYF. The CDR3 region has the DNA TGTGCCAGCAGCTTAACTAGCGGGAGCTACGAGCAGTACTTC.

V is TRBV7-8 and J is TRBJ2-5; D is perhaps TRBD2 (7 bases). The CDR3 sequence is 15 residues long. V dropped 1 base and J dropped 4 bases, with 13 bases sitting between them. CDR1 is SGHVS and CDR2 is FQNEAQ in the germline V gene. CDR3 sequence: CASSLGGGGGETQYF. The DNA for the CDR3 is TGTGCCAGCAGCTTAGGGGGAGGGGGAGGAGAGACCCAGTACTTC.

In its sample, this clone was seen a few times. The chain has TRBV27 and TRBJ2-7, with D uncertain. The V and J ends lost 5 bases and 2 bases respectively, with 13 bases between them. CDR3 length: 14 amino acids. Germline CDR1 reads MNHEY; CDR2 reads SMNVEV (reference sequence). CDR3: CASSKRASTYEQYF. CDR3 DNA: TGTGCCAGCAGTAAACGGGCCTCAACCTACGAGCAGTACTTC.

The chain combines TRBV5-1 with TRBJ1-3; D ambiguous. Trimming pared 4 bases from V and 4 bases from J, leaving 9 bases between. Germline-derived CDR1 and CDR2 are SGHRS and YFSETQ. This CDR3 region has 13 residues. The CDR3 sequence is CASSVGNGNTIYF. The CDR3, as DNA: TGCGCCAGCAGCGTCGGTAACGGAAACACCATATATTTT.

This rearrangement joins TRBV10-2 to TRBJ2-7; a possible D gene is TRBD1 (5 bases). The CDR3 covers 13 residues. Trimming cost V 2 bases and J 3 bases, with 8 bases left between them. The germline V gene encodes CDR1 WSHSY and CDR2 SAAADI. The CDR3 protein is CASSERQIYEQYF. CDR3 sequence (DNA): TGCGCCAGCAGTGAGAGACAGATCTACGAGCAGTACTTC.

The gene calls are TRBV7-2 and TRBJ1-1; no reliable D call. The CDR3 consists of 14 residues. Trimming shortened V by 5 bases and J by 6 bases, and 16 bases separated the two germline ends. Per germline, CDR1 SGHTA and CDR2 FQGNSA. This CDR3 reads CASSQDAGRAEAFF. The CDR3 region has the DNA TGTGCCAGCAGCCAGGACGCGGGGAGGGCTGAAGCTTTCTTT.

This clone ranks as medium-sized (0.01 to 0.1%). The genes are TRBV11-1 and TRBJ2-7; the D gene is possibly TRBD2 (6 bases). Trimming removed 4 bases at V and 1 base at J, with 11 bases between. This CDR3 spans 14 amino acids. Germline lookup yields CDR1 SGHAT and CDR2 FQDESV (reference sequence). As DNA, the CDR3 is TGTGCCAGCAGCTCATCCGGGACTTCCTACGAGCAGTACTTC. It is translated as CASSSSGTSYEQYF.

The chain couples TRBV5-4 to TRBJ2-2; TRBD1 matches at 7 bases. V was pared by 4 bases and J by 3 bases, with 3 bases of the junction left unmatched. The length of the CDR3 is 14 residues. The germline V gene has CDR1 SGHNT and CDR2 YYREEE (reference sequence). The CDR3 reads CASSLTGDTGELFF. The CDR3 DNA reads as TGTGCCAGCAGCCTAACAGGGGACACCGGGGAGCTGTTTTTT. The complete variable domain, with remaining parts taken from reference TRBV5-4 and TRBJ2-2, reads ETGVTQSPTHLIKTRGQQVTLRCSSQSGHNTVSWYQQALGQGPQFIFQYYREEENGRGNFPPRFSGLQFPNYSSELNVNALELDDSALYLCASSLTGDTGELFFGEGSRLTVL.

The V and J genes are TRBV19 and TRBJ1-2; no reliable D call. V was shortened by 0 bases and J by 2 bases, with 7 bases between the two germline ends. The germline gives CDR1 LNHDA, CDR2 SQIVND (reference sequence). The CDR3 has 14 residues. The CDR3 DNA follows: TGTGCCAGTAGTATAGAGGGGATCAACTATGGCTACACCTTC. Its translation: CASSIEGINYGYTF.

V gene TRBV19 combines with J gene TRBJ2-7; no clear D. Looked up from germline, CDR1 is LNHDA and CDR2 is SQIVND (reference sequence). CDR3 length equals 14 residues. With 3 bases removed from V and 3 bases from J, the gap between germline ends came to 12 bases. CDR3 residues: CASSILDASYEQYF. In DNA, the CDR3 is TGTGCCAGTAGTATTCTAGACGCTAGCTACGAGCAGTACTTC.

V and J are TRBV4-1 and TRBJ2-7; 9 bases are a match to TRBD2. V shed 4 bases and J 1 base; nucleotides not matched to a gene: 5. The germline V gene encodes CDR1 MGHRA and CDR2 YSYEKL. There are 15 residues in the CDR3. Written as DNA, the CDR3 is TGCGCCAGCAGCCTGACTAGCGGATCTTCCTACGAGCAGTACTTC. It encodes CASSLTSGSSYEQYF.

The sample holds one count of this clone. V is TRBV6-1 and J is TRBJ2-6; D not resolved. This CDR3 contains 15 residues. CDR1 and CDR2 (germline): MNHNS, SASEGT. V dropped 7 bases and J dropped 2 bases, with 12 bases sitting between them. The CDR3 spells CASTQLGAGANVLTF. CDR3 sequence (DNA): TGTGCCAGCACCCAACTTGGGGCTGGGGCCAACGTCCTGACTTTC.